This TCR beta chain was observed in a study of blood T cell repertoires in COVID-19. TCRdb's copy holds only in-frame clones and misses some; the assay was immunoSEQ multiplex PCR. The sample has about 290,000 clones, 89% seen once. This CDR3 is 11 amino acids long. Trimming removed 0 bases from V and 13 bases from J; junction bases left unmatched: 3. Germline V lookup: CDR1 SGHRS, CDR2 YFSETQ. The study drew participants aged roughly 18 to 89 years from approximately 23 US areas. V and J are TRBV5-1 and TRBJ1-2, with TRBD1 matching over 7 bases. The sequenced sample consisted of PBMCs or T cells enriched from blood (not recorded which). The TCR sequence derives from a woman in her 40s who had recovered from COVID-19. The CDR3 here is CASSLEGAITF. The CDR3 coding sequence is TGCGCCAGCAGCTTGGAGGGGGCGATCACCTTC.